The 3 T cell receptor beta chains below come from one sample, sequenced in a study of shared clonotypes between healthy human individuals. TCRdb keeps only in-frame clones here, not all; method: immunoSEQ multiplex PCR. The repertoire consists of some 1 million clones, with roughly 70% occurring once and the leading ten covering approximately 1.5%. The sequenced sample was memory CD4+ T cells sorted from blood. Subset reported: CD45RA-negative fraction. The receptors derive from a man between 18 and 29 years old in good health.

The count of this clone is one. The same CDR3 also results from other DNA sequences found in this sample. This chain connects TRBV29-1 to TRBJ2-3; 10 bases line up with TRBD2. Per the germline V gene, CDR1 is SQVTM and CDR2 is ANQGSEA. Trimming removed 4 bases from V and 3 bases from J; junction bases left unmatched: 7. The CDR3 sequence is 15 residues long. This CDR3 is CSVVPAGGSTDTQYF. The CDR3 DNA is TGCAGCGTTGTCCCAGCGGGGGGGTCGACAGATACGCAGTATTTT.

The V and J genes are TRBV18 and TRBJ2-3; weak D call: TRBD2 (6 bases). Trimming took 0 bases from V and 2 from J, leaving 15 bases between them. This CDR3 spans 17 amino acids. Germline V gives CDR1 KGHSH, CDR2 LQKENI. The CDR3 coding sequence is TGTGCCAGCTCACCACCGAAAACTAGCCCCTCCACAGATACGCAGTATTTT. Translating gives CASSPPKTSPSTDTQYF.

CDR3 sequence: CASSQDRLAGAISYEQYF. The CDR3 DNA reads TGCGCCAGCAGCCAAGATCGGTTAGCGGGAGCCATCTCCTACGAGCAGTACTTC. The genes are TRBV4-1 and TRBJ2-7; TRBD2 agrees at 9 bases. Germline V gene sequence: CDR1 MGHRA, CDR2 YSYEKL. Trimming at V came to 0 bases and at J to 0 bases, leaving 9 bases not matched to a gene. This CDR3 has 18 amino acids.